Sequencing of this T cell receptor (beta chain) was carried out in a study of shared clonotypes between healthy human individuals. Germline V gene sequence: CDR1 SGHDT, CDR2 YYEEEE. The CDR3 has 15 amino acids. The germline V and J ends were trimmed by 8 bases and 1 base, with 18 bases remaining between them. CD4+ cells yielded CD45RA+ naive and CD45RA-negative memory subsets. Measured with immunoSEQ multiplex PCR; TCRdb has only the in-frame clones, and not every one. The sample gives some 2.3 million clones, roughly 93% of which show up once; 0.39% is in the top ten. With respect to this clone: No antigen is known for it.

General study findings and limits: A generally larger estimated richness was seen in naive subsets than in memory subsets.

Material: naive CD4+ T cells from PBMCs. Described subset: CD45RA+ positively selected. The genes are TRBV5-6 and TRBJ1-2; D is unresolved. The receptor was isolated from a man aged 18-30 years in good health. Some clones in this sample may be carry-over from other donors' samples. The DNA of the CDR3 is TGTGCCAGTAGACTGGAAGGAGGATTTAACTATGGCTACACCTTC. This codes for CASRLEGGFNYGYTF.